Reported below is one T cell receptor (beta chain). These data come from a study of blood T cell repertoires in COVID-19. Study information: The samples span acute and convalescent COVID-19 from the United States, Italy and Spain. From T cells, B-cell-depleted T cells, or PBMCs came the material, which was cDNA or gDNA.

In the original workflow: Reference gene primer amplification gave estimated nucleated cell counts. Method: immunoSEQ multiplex PCR; TCRdb's copy keeps in-frame clones and lacks some. From that table come the V and J calls and clone size; the DNA was used to work out D and trimming. The data show about 240,000 clones, around 80% seen once. The receptor was derived from a woman under 30 with acute or convalescent COVID-19. Sequences were obtained from peripheral blood.

CDR3 bases: TGTGCCAGCAGTTTGGGGGGACTAGCCAGTGAGCAGTTCTTC. It specifies CASSLGGLASEQFF. The chain employs TRBV28 and TRBJ2-1; 9 nucleotides align to TRBD2. The V and J ends lost 3 bases and 9 bases, in that order; junction bases with no gene match: 6. The CDR3 covers 14 residues. Germline-derived CDR1 and CDR2 are MDHEN and SYDVKM.